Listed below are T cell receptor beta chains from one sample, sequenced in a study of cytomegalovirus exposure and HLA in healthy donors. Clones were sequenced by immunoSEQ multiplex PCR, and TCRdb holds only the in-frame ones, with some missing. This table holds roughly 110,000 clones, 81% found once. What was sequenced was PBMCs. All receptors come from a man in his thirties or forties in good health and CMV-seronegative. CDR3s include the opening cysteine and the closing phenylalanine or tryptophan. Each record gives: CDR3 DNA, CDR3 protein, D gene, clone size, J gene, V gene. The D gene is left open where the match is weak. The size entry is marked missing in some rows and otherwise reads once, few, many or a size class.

DNA: TGTGCCAGCAGCTCCCCCCGGGACAGGAGGAATGAGCAGTTCTTC
CDR3: CASSSPRDRRNEQFF
D: TRBD1
size: .
J: TRBJ2-1
V: TRBV7-6

DNA: TGTGCCAGCAGTCTACGAAACACCGGGGAGCTGTTTTTT
CDR3: CASSLRNTGELFF
D: .
size: .
J: TRBJ2-2
V: TRBV9

DNA: TGTGCCAGCAGTGAAGCGCCCGGGTCCCAGCCCCAGCATTTT
CDR3: CASSEAPGSQPQHF
D: .
size: .
J: TRBJ1-5
V: TRBV6-1

DNA: TGTGCCAGCAGTTCCGGTGGGACTAGCGGGTTTCGGGGGCCCTACGAGCAGTACTTC
CDR3: CASSSGGTSGFRGPYEQYF
D: TRBD2
size: .
J: TRBJ2-7
V: TRBV5-5

DNA: TGTGCCAGCAGTTCACAGGGAGTGGGGACCGGGGAGCTGTTTTTT
CDR3: CASSSQGVGTGELFF
D: .
size: .
J: TRBJ2-2
V: TRBV6-1

DNA: TGTGCCACCACCCAACAGGGCCCGCCGGGAGAGCAGTTCTTC
CDR3: CATTQQGPPGEQFF
D: .
size: .
J: TRBJ2-1
V: TRBV15

DNA: TGCAGTGCTAGAGATGGGCGTGGTAAAACCTTC
CDR3: CSARDGRGKTF
D: .
size: .
J: TRBJ1-2
V: TRBV20-1

DNA: TGTGCCAGCAGTAATGGACAGCGCGGAGATCAGCCCCAGCATTTT
CDR3: CASSNGQRGDQPQHF
D: .
size: .
J: TRBJ1-5
V: TRBV6-1

DNA: TGTGCCAGCTCACCAGGGGGACAGGGTTACTACGAGCAGTACTTC
CDR3: CASSPGGQGYYEQYF
D: TRBD1
size: .
J: TRBJ2-7
V: TRBV18

DNA: TGTGCCAGCAGCCTACAAGGGGTATCTTTCAAAGGCAATCAGCCCCAGCATTTT
CDR3: CASSLQGVSFKGNQPQHF
D: .
size: .
J: TRBJ1-5
V: TRBV11-2

DNA: TGCGCCAGCAGCCTACTGGGGCAGGGGGCGTCACGCAACACTGAAGCTTTCTTT
CDR3: CASSLLGQGASRNTEAFF
D: TRBD1
size: .
J: TRBJ1-1
V: TRBV4-1

DNA: TGTGCCAGCAATGTAATCACCGGGGAGCTGTTTTTT
CDR3: CASNVITGELFF
D: .
size: .
J: TRBJ2-2
V: TRBV28

DNA: TGCAGTTCGGCGGATGGCTACACCTTC
CDR3: CSSADGYTF
D: .
size: .
J: TRBJ1-2
V: TRBV20-1

DNA: TGTGCCAGCAGTTGGCGGGGCTCCTACGAGCAGTACTTC
CDR3: CASSWRGSYEQYF
D: .
size: .
J: TRBJ2-7
V: TRBV27

DNA: TGTGCCAGCAGCTTAACGGGAGGGGCCGAAAAACTGTTTTTT
CDR3: CASSLTGGAEKLFF
D: .
size: .
J: TRBJ1-4
V: TRBV11-2

DNA: TGTGCCTGGAGTGGGTCCCGTACTAGCGGAATGGCCAATGAGCAGTTCTTC
CDR3: CAWSGSRTSGMANEQFF
D: TRBD2
size: .
J: TRBJ2-1
V: TRBV30

DNA: TGTGCCAGCAGCCAGAGACTAGGACGGAATGAGCAGTTCTTC
CDR3: CASSQRLGRNEQFF
D: .
size: .
J: TRBJ2-1
V: TRBV14

DNA: TGTGCCAGCAACCGAGGGGCAGGGGACGGCTACACCTTC
CDR3: CASNRGAGDGYTF
D: .
size: .
J: TRBJ1-2
V: TRBV6-1

DNA: TGTGCCAGCAGCCCGGGACTAGCTAAATCGTACGAGCAGTACTTC
CDR3: CASSPGLAKSYEQYF
D: TRBD2
size: .
J: TRBJ2-7
V: TRBV7-9

DNA: TGCGCCAGCAGTGCAAGCGGGAGAATGAATGAGCAGTTCTTC
CDR3: CASSASGRMNEQFF
D: TRBD2
size: .
J: TRBJ2-1
V: TRBV10-1

DNA: TGCGCCAGCAGCTTGGAACTTTCCACAGATACGCAGTATTTT
CDR3: CASSLELSTDTQYF
D: .
size: .
J: TRBJ2-3
V: TRBV5-1

DNA: TGTGCCAGCAGCTTAGCGCAATGGACAGGGGCCGAGCAGTACTTC
CDR3: CASSLAQWTGAEQYF
D: TRBD1
size: few
J: TRBJ2-7
V: TRBV7-6

DNA: TGTGCCAGCAGTTACACGGGGAACACTGAAGCTTTCTTT
CDR3: CASSYTGNTEAFF
D: .
size: .
J: TRBJ1-1
V: TRBV27

DNA: TGTGCCACCCGGTTGGGCGGGGGTCAGCCCCAGCATTTT
CDR3: CATRLGGGQPQHF
D: .
size: .
J: TRBJ1-5
V: TRBV27

DNA: TGTGCCAGCGGTAGCGCAGGGGGCCTCCACGAGCAGTACTTC
CDR3: CASGSAGGLHEQYF
D: TRBD1
size: .
J: TRBJ2-7
V: TRBV6-5

DNA: TGTGCCAGCAGGTACGGGGTCGTGGGTTTGGGCACTGAAGCTTTCTTT
CDR3: CASRYGVVGLGTEAFF
D: .
size: .
J: TRBJ1-1
V: TRBV28

DNA: TGTGCCAGCGCTCTAGCGGGGGGGAATGAGCAGTTCTTC
CDR3: CASALAGGNEQFF
D: TRBD2
size: .
J: TRBJ2-1
V: TRBV25-1

DNA: TGTGCCTGGAGTGTAACTCCGTCTCTAGAGCTGTTTTTT
CDR3: CAWSVTPSLELFF
D: .
size: .
J: TRBJ1-4
V: TRBV30

DNA: TGTGCCAGCAGTTCTAACACTGAAGCTTTCTTT
CDR3: CASSSNTEAFF
D: .
size: .
J: TRBJ1-1
V: TRBV11-2

DNA: TGCAGCGTCAGCGTCATCTATGGCTACACCTTC
CDR3: CSVSVIYGYTF
D: .
size: .
J: TRBJ1-2
V: TRBV29-1

DNA: TGTGCCAGCAGCCCCCGAAGCGGGGGCACAGATACGCAGTATTTT
CDR3: CASSPRSGGTDTQYF
D: TRBD2
size: .
J: TRBJ2-3
V: TRBV14

DNA: TGCAGCGTTCAATCGACAGGGGTTGAAGCAGATACGCAGTATTTT
CDR3: CSVQSTGVEADTQYF
D: TRBD1
size: .
J: TRBJ2-3
V: TRBV29-1

DNA: TGCGCCAGCAGTAGGGGGCAGAACTATGGCTACACCTTC
CDR3: CASSRGQNYGYTF
D: TRBD1
size: .
J: TRBJ1-2
V: TRBV10-2

DNA: TGTGCCAGCAGTGAATTAGGGACTAGTGGGACCCAGTACTTC
CDR3: CASSELGTSGTQYF
D: TRBD2
size: .
J: TRBJ2-5
V: TRBV6-1

DNA: TGCGCCAGCAGCAGGACAGGGGACGGAAACACCATATATTTT
CDR3: CASSRTGDGNTIYF
D: TRBD1
size: few
J: TRBJ1-3
V: TRBV5-1

DNA: TGTGCCACCAGCAGAGATCCGTGGGCAGGGCCGGTTCGCTACGAGCAGTACTTC
CDR3: CATSRDPWAGPVRYEQYF
D: .
size: .
J: TRBJ2-7
V: TRBV15

DNA: TGTGCCAGCATCGGCAGGGGCCTTTATGGCTACACCTTC
CDR3: CASIGRGLYGYTF
D: .
size: .
J: TRBJ1-2
V: TRBV6-5

DNA: TGTGCCAGCAAGCCGTCTGGGGCCAACGTCCTGACTTTC
CDR3: CASKPSGANVLTF
D: .
size: .
J: TRBJ2-6
V: TRBV11-2

DNA: TGTGCCAGCAGCCACAGATGGAACACCGGGGAGCTGTTTTTT
CDR3: CASSHRWNTGELFF
D: .
size: .
J: TRBJ2-2
V: TRBV6-5

DNA: TGTGCCAGCAGCCGGACAGCCTACAATGAGCAGTTCTTC
CDR3: CASSRTAYNEQFF
D: .
size: .
J: TRBJ2-1
V: TRBV2

DNA: TGTGCCAGCAGCGGGAGACAGGGAGGAACAGATACGCAGTATTTT
CDR3: CASSGRQGGTDTQYF
D: .
size: .
J: TRBJ2-3
V: TRBV7-6

DNA: TGTGCCAGCAGTAAGCCGGGACTAGCGGGGGCCTCGGAGGCCCAGTACTTC
CDR3: CASSKPGLAGASEAQYF
D: TRBD2
size: .
J: TRBJ2-5
V: TRBV25-1

DNA: TGCGCCAGCAGCTTGGTGGCCTCGGGTGAAAAACTGTTTTTT
CDR3: CASSLVASGEKLFF
D: .
size: .
J: TRBJ1-4
V: TRBV5-1

DNA: TGTGCCAGTAGGGACAGCTACGAGCAGTACTTC
CDR3: CASRDSYEQYF
D: .
size: .
J: TRBJ2-7
V: TRBV19

DNA: TGCGCCAGCAGCTTGGCCAATGCCGGCGGGGGGGAGACCCAGTACTTC
CDR3: CASSLANAGGGETQYF
D: TRBD2
size: .
J: TRBJ2-5
V: TRBV5-1

DNA: TGCAGTGCTTTCCGCGGTTATGGCTACACCTTC
CDR3: CSAFRGYGYTF
D: .
size: .
J: TRBJ1-2
V: TRBV20-1

DNA: TGTGCCAGCAGTCTGAGGAGCGGGTCGAATTACGAGCAGTACTTC
CDR3: CASSLRSGSNYEQYF
D: .
size: .
J: TRBJ2-7
V: TRBV5-4

DNA: TGCGCCAGCAGTGAGAGCGGGAGATTCAATGAGCAGTTCTTC
CDR3: CASSESGRFNEQFF
D: TRBD2
size: .
J: TRBJ2-1
V: TRBV10-1

DNA: TGTGCCAGCAGCTTAGTAGTGACTACCGACGAAGAGACCCAGTACTTC
CDR3: CASSLVVTTDEETQYF
D: .
size: .
J: TRBJ2-5
V: TRBV7-9

DNA: TGTGCCAGCAGCCATGACTCCACTAGCGGGAAAACAGATACGCAGTATTTT
CDR3: CASSHDSTSGKTDTQYF
D: TRBD2
size: .
J: TRBJ2-3
V: TRBV13

DNA: TGTGCCAGCGGGGAGACCTACGAGCAGTACTTC
CDR3: CASGETYEQYF
D: .
size: few
J: TRBJ2-7
V: TRBV28

DNA: TGTGCCAGCACCACAAGAATGTACGAGCAGTACTTC
CDR3: CASTTRMYEQYF
D: .
size: .
J: TRBJ2-7
V: TRBV21-1

DNA: TGTGCCTCAGCAGGGAGGGAGAATCAGCCCCAGCATTTT
CDR3: CASAGRENQPQHF
D: .
size: .
J: TRBJ1-5
V: TRBV6-5